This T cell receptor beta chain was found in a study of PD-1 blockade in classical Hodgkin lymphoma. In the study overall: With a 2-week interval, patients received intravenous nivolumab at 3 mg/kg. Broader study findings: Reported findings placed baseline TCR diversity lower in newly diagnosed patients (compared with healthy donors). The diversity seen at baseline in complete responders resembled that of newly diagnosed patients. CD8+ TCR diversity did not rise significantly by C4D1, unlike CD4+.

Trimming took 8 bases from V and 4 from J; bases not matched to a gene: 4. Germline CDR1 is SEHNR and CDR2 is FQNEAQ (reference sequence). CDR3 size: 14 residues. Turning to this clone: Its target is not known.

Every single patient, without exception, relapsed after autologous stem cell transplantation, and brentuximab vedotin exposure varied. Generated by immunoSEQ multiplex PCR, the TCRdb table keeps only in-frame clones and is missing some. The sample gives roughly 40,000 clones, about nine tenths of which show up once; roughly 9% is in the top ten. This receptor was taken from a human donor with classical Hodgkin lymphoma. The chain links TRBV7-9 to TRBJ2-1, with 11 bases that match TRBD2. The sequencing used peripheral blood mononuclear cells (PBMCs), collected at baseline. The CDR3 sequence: CASEGLAVYNEQFF. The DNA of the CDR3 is TGTGCCAGCGAGGGACTAGCGGTTTACAATGAGCAGTTCTTC.